This entry concerns a single T cell receptor (beta chain). The antigen is not known. The data were taken from a study of post-analysis software for immune sequencing data. Broader study findings: F measure showed strong co-clustering of same-batch samples. Roughly 5 TRBV segments occurring more often in patients than controls included TRBV5-6, TRBV5-1 and TRBV20-1. Multiple sclerosis patients had significantly lower normalized Chao1 diversity than controls.

From germline, CDR1 is SGDLS and CDR2 YYNGEE. CDR3 length: 15 residues. V shed 4 bases, J shed 11 bases, and the junction held 16 bases outside the gene matches. Incorporated into the TCR beta cDNA libraries were unique molecular identifiers, which served to reduce PCR and sequencing biases. The T cell input of roughly 0.95 to 10 million gave roughly 0.5 million cDNA molecules. MiXCR, run by TCRdb on the PCR reads, gives a single entry per CDR3 protein. The sample shows roughly 800,000 distinct CDR3 sequences, 25% to 30% of them seen only once. The receptor was derived from a girl between 5 and 17 years old with multiple sclerosis. Material for sequencing was blood. The genes are TRBV9 and TRBJ2-5, with TRBD1 matching over 8 bases. CDR3 amino acids: CASSTRDRTYNEQYF. CDR3 in DNA: TGTGCCAGCAGCACCCGGGACAGGACGTACAATGAGCAGTACTTC.